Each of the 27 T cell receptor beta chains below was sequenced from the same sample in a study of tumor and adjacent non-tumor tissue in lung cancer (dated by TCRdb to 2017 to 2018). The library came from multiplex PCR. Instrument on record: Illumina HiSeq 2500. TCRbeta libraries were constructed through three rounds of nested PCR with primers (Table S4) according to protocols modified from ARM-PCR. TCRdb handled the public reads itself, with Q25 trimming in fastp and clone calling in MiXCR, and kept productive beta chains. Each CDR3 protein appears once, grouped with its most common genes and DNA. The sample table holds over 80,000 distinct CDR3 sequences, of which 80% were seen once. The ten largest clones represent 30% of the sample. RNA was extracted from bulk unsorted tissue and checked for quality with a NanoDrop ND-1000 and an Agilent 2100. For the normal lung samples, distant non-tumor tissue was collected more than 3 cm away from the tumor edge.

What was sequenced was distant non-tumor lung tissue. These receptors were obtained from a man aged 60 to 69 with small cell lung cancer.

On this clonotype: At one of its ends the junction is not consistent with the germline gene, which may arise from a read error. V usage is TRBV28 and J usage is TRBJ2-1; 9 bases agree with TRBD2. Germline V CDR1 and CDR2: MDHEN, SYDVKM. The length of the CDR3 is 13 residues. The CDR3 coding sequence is TGTGCGACCAGGACTAGCGACGAGGGGGAGCAGCTCTTC. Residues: CATRTSDEGEQLF.

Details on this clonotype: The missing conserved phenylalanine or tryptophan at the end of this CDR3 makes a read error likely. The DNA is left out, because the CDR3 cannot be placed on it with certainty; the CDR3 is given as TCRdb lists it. CDR3 in amino acids: CASSVNRDGSDEKLLY. V and J are TRBV6-1 and TRBJ1-4; the tabulated D call, TRBD1, remains unverified against the DNA. CDR1 is MNHNS, CDR2 SASEGT, per germline. Inclusive of both ends, the CDR3 amounts to 16 amino acids.

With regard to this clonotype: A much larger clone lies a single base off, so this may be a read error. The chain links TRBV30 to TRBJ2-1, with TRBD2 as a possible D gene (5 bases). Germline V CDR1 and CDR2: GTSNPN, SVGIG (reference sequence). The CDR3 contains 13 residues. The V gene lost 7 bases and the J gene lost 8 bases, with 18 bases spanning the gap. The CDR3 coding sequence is TGTGCCTTGAACCAGCCGGGGAAGGATGAGCAGTTCTTC. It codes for CALNQPGKDEQFF.

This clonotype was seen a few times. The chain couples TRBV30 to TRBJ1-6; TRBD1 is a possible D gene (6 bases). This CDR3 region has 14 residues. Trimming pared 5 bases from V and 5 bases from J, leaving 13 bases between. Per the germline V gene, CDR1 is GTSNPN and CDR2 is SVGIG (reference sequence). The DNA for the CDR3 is TGTGCCTGGGCATTGGACAGCGATAATTCACCCCTCCACTTT. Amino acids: CAWALDSDNSPLHF.

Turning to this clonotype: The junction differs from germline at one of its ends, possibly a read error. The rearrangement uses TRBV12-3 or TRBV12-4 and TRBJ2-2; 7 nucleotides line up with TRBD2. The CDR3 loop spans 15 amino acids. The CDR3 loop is CASSPGLVVTGELFF. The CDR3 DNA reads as TGTGCCAGCAGTCCCGGACTAGTGGTCACCGGGGAACTGTTTTTT.

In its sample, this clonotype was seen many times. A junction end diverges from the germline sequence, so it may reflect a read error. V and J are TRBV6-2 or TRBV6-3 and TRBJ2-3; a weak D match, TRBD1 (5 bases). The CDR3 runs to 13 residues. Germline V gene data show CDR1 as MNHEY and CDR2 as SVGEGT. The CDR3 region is CASSDSRQGKEYF. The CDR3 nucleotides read TGTGCCAGCAGTGACTCGAGGCAGGGTAAGGAGTATTTT.

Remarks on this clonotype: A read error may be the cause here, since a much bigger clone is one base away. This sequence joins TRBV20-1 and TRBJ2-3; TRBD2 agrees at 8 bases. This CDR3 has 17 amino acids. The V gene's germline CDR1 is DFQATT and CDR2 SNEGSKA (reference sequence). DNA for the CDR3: TGCAGTACTAGAGTTAGGGGACTAGTGTATAGCACAGATACGCAGTATTTT. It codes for CSTRVRGLVYSTDTQYF.

The CDR3: CASSCWIWRLADNEQFF. In DNA form, the CDR3 reads TGTGCCAGCAGTTGCTGGATCTGGAGACTAGCGGACAATGAGCAGTTCTTC. This chain joins TRBV6-5 and TRBJ2-1; 9 bases line up with TRBD2. Germline V gene data show CDR1 as MNHEY and CDR2 as SVGAGI. Unmatched junction bases numbered 12, after V lost 4 bases and J lost 5 bases. This CDR3 has 17 amino acids.

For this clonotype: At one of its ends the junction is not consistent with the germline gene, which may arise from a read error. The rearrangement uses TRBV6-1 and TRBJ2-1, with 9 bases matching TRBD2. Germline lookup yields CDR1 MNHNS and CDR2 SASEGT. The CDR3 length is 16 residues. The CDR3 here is CASSAWLREGRNELFF. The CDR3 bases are TGTGCCAGCAGTGCGTGGTTGCGGGAGGGTAGGAATGAGCTGTTCTTC.

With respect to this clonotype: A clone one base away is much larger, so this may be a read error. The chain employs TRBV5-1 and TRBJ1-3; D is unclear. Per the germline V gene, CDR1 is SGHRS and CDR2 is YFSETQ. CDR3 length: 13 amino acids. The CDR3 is CASSLEGGNSIYF. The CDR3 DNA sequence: TGCGCCAGCAGCTTGGAGGGTGGAAACAGCATATATTTT.

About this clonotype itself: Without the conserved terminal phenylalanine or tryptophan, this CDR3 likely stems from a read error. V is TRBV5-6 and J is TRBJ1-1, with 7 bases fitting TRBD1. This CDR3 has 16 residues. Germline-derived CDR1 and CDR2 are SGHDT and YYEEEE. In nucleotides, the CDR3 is TGTGCCAGTAGTTTGGCCTCCGGGACAGCGAACATTGAAGCTTTCCTT. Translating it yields CASSLASGTANIEAFL.

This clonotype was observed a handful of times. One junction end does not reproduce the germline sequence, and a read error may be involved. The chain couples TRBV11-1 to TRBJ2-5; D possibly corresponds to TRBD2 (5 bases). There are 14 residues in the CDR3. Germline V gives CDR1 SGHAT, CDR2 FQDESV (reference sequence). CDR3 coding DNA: TGTGCCAGCAGCCCTGAGGGAGCTACGCGGGCCCAGTATTTC. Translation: CASSPEGATRAQYF.

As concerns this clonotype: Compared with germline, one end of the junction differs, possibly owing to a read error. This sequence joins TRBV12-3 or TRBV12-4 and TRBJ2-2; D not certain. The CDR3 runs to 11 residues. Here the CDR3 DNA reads TGTACCAGCAGTTTAGCCAGGGAGCTGTTTTTT. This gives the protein CTSSLARELFF.

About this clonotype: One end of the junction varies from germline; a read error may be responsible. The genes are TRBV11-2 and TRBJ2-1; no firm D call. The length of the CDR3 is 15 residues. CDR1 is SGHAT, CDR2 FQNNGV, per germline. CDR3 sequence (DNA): TGTGCTAGCATCTCAGAGCCCGCCTCCTACAATGAGCAGTTCTTC. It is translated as CASISEPASYNEQFF.

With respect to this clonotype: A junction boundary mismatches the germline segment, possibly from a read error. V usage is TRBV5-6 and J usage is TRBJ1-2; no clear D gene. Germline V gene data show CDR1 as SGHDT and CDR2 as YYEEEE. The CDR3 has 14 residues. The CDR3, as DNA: TGTGCCAGCAGCTTTCAATGGGGATACTATTGCTACACCTTC. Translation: CASSFQWGYYCYTF.

CDR3: CASSFTGDTQYF. The CDR3 region has the DNA TGTGCCAGCAGCTTTACGGGAGATACGCAGTATTTT. V usage is TRBV5-5 and J usage is TRBJ2-3, with D unresolved. The CDR3 extends over 12 amino acids. Trimming cost V 2 bases and J 5 bases, with 6 bases left between them. Germline V gives CDR1 SGHKS, CDR2 YYEKEE (reference sequence).

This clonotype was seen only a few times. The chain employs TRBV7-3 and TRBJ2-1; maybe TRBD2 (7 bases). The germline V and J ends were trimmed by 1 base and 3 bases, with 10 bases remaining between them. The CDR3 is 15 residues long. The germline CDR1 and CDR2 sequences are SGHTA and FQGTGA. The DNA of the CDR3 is TGTGCCAGCAGCTTAAGCGGGGGCGACTACAATGAGCAGTTCTTC. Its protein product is CASSLSGGDYNEQFF. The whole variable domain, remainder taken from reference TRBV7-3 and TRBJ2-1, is GAGVSQTPSNKVTEKGKYVELRCDPISGHTALYWYRQSLGQGPEFLIYFQGTGAADDSGLPNDRFFAVRPEGSVSTLKIQRTERGDSAVYLCASSLSGGDYNEQFFGPGTRLTVL.

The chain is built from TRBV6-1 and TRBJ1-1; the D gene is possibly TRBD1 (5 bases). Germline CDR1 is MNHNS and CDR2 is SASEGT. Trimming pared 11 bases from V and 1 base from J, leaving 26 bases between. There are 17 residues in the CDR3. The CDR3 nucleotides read TGTGCCGACAGTGAATTATCCGGTGACATGGGGAACACTGAAGCTTTCTTT. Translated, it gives CADSELSGDMGNTEAFF.

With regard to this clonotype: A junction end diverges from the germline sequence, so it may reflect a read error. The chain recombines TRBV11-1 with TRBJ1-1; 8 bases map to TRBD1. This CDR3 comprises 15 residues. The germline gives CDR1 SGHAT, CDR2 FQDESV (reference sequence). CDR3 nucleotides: TGTGTCAGCAGCTTAGGGGACAGGTGGCGTCCTGGAGCCTTCTTT. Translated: CVSSLGDRWRPGAFF.

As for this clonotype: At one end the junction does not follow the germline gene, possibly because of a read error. The CDR3 loop is CASSQDLRGASPLHF. CDR3 coding DNA: TGTGCCAGCAGTCAAGATTTAAGGGGCGCTTCACCCCTCCACTTT. The rearrangement uses TRBV4-2 and TRBJ1-6; D possibly corresponds to TRBD1 (5 bases). CDR1 and CDR2 from the germline V gene are LGHNA and YNFKEQ. The CDR3 loop spans 15 amino acids.

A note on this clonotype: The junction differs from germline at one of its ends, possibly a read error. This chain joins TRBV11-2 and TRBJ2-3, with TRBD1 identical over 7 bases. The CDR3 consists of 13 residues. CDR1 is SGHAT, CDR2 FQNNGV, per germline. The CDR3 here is CASSGIGGDKQYF. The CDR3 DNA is TGTGCCAGTAGTGGGATAGGGGGCGATAAGCAGTATTTT.

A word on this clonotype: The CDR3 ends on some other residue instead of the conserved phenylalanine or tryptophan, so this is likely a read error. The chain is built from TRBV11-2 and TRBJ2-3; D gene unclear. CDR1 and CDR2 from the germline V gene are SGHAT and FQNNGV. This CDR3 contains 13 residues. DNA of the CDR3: TGTGCCAGCAGGCGACAAGGCACAGATATGCAGTATTCC. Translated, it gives CASRRQGTDMQYS.

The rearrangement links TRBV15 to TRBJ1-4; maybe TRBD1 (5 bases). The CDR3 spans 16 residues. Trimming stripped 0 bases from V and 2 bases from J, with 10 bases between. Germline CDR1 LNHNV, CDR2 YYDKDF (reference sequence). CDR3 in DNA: TGTGCCACCAGCAGAGAGACGGGGCGTACTAATGAAAAACTGTTTTTT. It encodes CATSRETGRTNEKLFF.

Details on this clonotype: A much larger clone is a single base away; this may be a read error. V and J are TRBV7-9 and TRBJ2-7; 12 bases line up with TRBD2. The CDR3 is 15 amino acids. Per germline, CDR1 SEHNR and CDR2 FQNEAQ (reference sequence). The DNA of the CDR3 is TGTGCCAGCAGCAACCGGACTAGCGGGACCTACGAGGAGTACTTC. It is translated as CASSNRTSGTYEEYF.

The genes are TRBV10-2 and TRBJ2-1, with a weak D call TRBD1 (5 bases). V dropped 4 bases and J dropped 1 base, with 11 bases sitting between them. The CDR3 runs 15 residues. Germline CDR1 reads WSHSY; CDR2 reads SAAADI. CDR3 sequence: CASSVTERSYNEQFF. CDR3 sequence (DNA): TGCGCCAGCAGTGTGACAGAGCGATCCTACAATGAGCAGTTCTTC.

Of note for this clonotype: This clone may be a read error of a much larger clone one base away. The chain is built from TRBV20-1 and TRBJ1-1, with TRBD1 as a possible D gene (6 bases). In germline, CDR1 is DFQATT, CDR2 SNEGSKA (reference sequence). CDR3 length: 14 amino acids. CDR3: CSARRGAGNTDAFF. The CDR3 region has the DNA TGCAGTGCTCGACGGGGGGCGGGGAACACTGATGCTTTCTTT.

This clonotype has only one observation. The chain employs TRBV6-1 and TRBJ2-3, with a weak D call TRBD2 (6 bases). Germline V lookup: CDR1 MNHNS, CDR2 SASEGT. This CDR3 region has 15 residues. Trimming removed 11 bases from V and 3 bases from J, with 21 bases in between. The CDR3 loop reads CAGTTPSEGTDTQYF. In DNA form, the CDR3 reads TGTGCCGGCACCACACCTAGCGAAGGAACAGATACGCAGTATTTT.